These 23 T cell receptor beta chains were sequenced from one sample in a study of spatial heterogeneity in lung cancer. Time point in this sample: sample taken at primary tumor resection. Unsorted whole RNA from tumor, nontumor lung or frozen PBMC underwent sequencing. In TCRdb, the 5' RACE reads were re-called with MiXCR into one record per CDR3 protein. The table shows several thousand distinct CDR3 sequences, with roughly 24% occurring only once. The specimen was PBMCs, collected at surgery. The source is a female donor with early-stage non-small cell lung cancer.

The table lists this clonotype with a few counts. Being off target in a library aimed at alpha chains, this beta chain has a size of little meaning. The rearrangement uses TRBV11-2 and TRBJ2-2, with D possibly being TRBD1 (5 bases). With 0 bases removed from V and 1 base from J, the gap between germline ends came to 12 bases. Per germline, CDR1 SGHAT and CDR2 FQNNGV. This CDR3 spans 17 amino acids. CDR3 loop: CASSLDQWTLNTGELFF. As DNA, the CDR3 is TGTGCCAGCAGCTTAGATCAATGGACATTGAACACCGGGGAGCTGTTTTTT. The whole variable domain, remainder taken from reference TRBV11-2 and TRBJ2-2, is EAGVAQSPRYKIIEKRQSVAFWCNPISGHATLYWYQQILGQGPKLLIQFQNNGVVDDSQLPKDRFSAERLKGVDSTLKIQPAKLEDSAVYLCASSLDQWTLNTGELFFGEGSRLTVL.

In the case of this clonotype: This beta chain is an off-target read within a library intended for alpha chains, so its frequency means little. The CDR3 sequence is CSAKNRGVWETQYF. The CDR3 bases are TGCAGTGCTAAAAACAGGGGGGTATGGGAGACCCAGTACTTC. V usage is TRBV20-1 and J usage is TRBJ2-5; 8 positions match TRBD1. Germline CDR1 is DFQATT and CDR2 is SNEGSKA (reference sequence). This CDR3 has 14 amino acids. V trimming: 4 bases; J trimming: 5 bases; junction bases outside the gene matches: 9.

Points on this clonotype: Because the library targeted alpha chains, this beta chain is an off-target read whose size means little. This chain uses TRBV15 with TRBJ2-7; D may correspond to TRBD1 or TRBD2 (5 bases each). The germline V and J ends were trimmed by 5 bases and 7 bases, with 15 bases remaining between them. Germline assignment: CDR1 LNHNV and CDR2 YYDKDF (reference sequence). The CDR3 has 13 amino acids. Here the CDR3 DNA reads TGTGCCACCAGCTTGGGACCGCCTCGAGAGCAGTACTTC. This encodes CATSLGPPREQYF.

As concerns this clonotype: Because the library targeted alpha chains, this beta chain is an off-target read whose size means little. This sequence joins TRBV29-1 and TRBJ2-1; D tentatively fits TRBD1 or TRBD2 (5 bases each). CDR3 length: 11 residues. V was pared by 7 bases and J by 6 bases, with 10 bases between. Germline CDR1 and CDR2: SQVTM and ANQGSEA. CDR3 DNA sequence: TGCAGCGGGGGGAATGGCAATGAGCAGTTCTTC. This translates into CSGGNGNEQFF.

About this clonotype: The library was designed around alpha chains, so this beta chain is a stray read whose abundance carries little weight. The rearrangement joins TRBV19 to TRBJ2-7; TRBD1 is a possible D gene (6 bases). CDR1 is LNHDA and CDR2 is SQIVND in the germline V gene (reference sequence). Trimming shortened V by 6 bases and J by 6 bases, and 15 bases separated the two germline ends. There are 13 residues in the CDR3. The CDR3 DNA reads as TGTGCCAGTAGCTATAACAGGGAGCGCGAGCAGTACTTC. Translation: CASSYNREREQYF.

This clonotype ranks as large. The library was designed around alpha chains, so this beta chain is a stray read whose abundance carries little weight. The genes are TRBV6-2 or TRBV6-3 and TRBJ2-2; 9 nucleotides match TRBD1. V lost 5 bases, J lost 7 bases, and 8 bases stayed unmatched. Germline-derived CDR1 and CDR2 are MNHEY and SVGEGT. The CDR3 runs to 15 residues. DNA for the CDR3: TGTGCCAGCAGTCCTCCCGGACAGGGGATCGGGGAGCTGTTTTTT. Translation gives CASSPPGQGIGELFF.

This clonotype turned up a few times. The library was built for alpha chains, so this beta chain is an off-target read and its size means little. The chain employs TRBV7-2 and TRBJ2-7; TRBD1 is a possible D gene (6 bases). The CDR3 length is 13 residues. Germline V lookup: CDR1 SGHTA, CDR2 FQGNSA. V lost 4 bases and J lost 5, with 12 bases in between. The DNA of the CDR3 is TGTGCCAGCAGCTCACAGGGTTCCCACGAGCAGTACTTC. It is translated as CASSSQGSHEQYF. The full variable domain, rest sourced from reference TRBV7-2 and TRBJ2-7, is GAGVSQSPSNKVTEKGKDVELRCDPISGHTALYWYRQSLGQGLEFLIYFQGNSAPDKSGLPSDRFSAERTGGSVSTLTIQRTQQEDSAVYLCASSSQGSHEQYFGPGTRLTVT.

This clonotype has just a few counts. In a library made to pick up alpha chains, this beta chain is a stray read with a size that means little. V is TRBV29-1 and J is TRBJ2-7; 9 bases align to TRBD1. The trim removed 6 bases at V and 0 bases at J, leaving 6 bases unmatched. Germline V CDR1 and CDR2: SQVTM, ANQGSEA. This CDR3 has 14 residues. In DNA form, the CDR3 reads TGCAGCGTGGGGACAGGGCCGCTCTCCTACGAGCAGTACTTC. This encodes CSVGTGPLSYEQYF.

Remarks on this clonotype: This beta chain was picked up by a library intended for alpha chains and is off target, so its count carries little meaning. The chain carries TRBV5-1 and TRBJ2-4; the D gene could be TRBD1 or TRBD2 (5 bases each). Between the trimmed V and J ends, which lost 4 bases and 3 bases, there was a span of 20 bases. CDR1 and CDR2 from the germline V gene are SGHRS and YFSETQ. This CDR3 is built from 17 residues. CDR3 region: CASSLGTGAAGKNIQYF. CDR3 in DNA: TGCGCCAGCAGCCTGGGGACCGGGGCTGCGGGCAAAAACATTCAGTACTTC.

With regard to this clonotype: Within a library made for alpha chains, this beta chain is off target, and its count is uninformative. J is TRBJ2-2 and V is TRBV12-5, with D tentatively TRBD1 (6 bases). The CDR3 has 16 amino acids. V lost 7 bases to trimming and J lost 0 bases, with 15 bases between them. The germline V gene has CDR1 LGHNT and CDR2 FRNRAP. The CDR3 sequence: CASALSRGSNTGELFF. The CDR3 DNA is TGTGCTAGTGCCCTGAGCAGGGGATCGAACACCGGGGAGCTGTTTTTT.

Of note for this clonotype: Because the library targeted alpha chains, this beta chain is an off-target read whose size means little. The genes are TRBV7-2 and TRBJ2-7; D unclear. The CDR3 spans 14 residues. Germline lookup yields CDR1 SGHTA and CDR2 FQGNSA. V lost 3 bases, J lost 0 bases, and 9 bases lay in between. The CDR3 nucleotides are TGTGCCAGCAGCTTCAGTAGTACCTCCTACGAGCAGTACTTC. Amino acids: CASSFSSTSYEQYF.

This clonotype is labeled as medium-sized (0.01 to 0.1%). This beta chain is an unintended read in a library built for alpha chains; its size means little. V gene TRBV20-1 combines with J gene TRBJ2-7, with TRBD1 identical over 11 bases. The V gene end was trimmed by 6 bases and the J gene end by 5 bases; junction bases not matched to a gene: 9. CDR1 DFQATT and CDR2 SNEGSKA come from the germline V gene (reference sequence). The CDR3 covers 14 residues. The DNA for the CDR3 is TGCAGTGCACATTCCGGGACAGGGGGGAACGAGCAGTACTTC. Amino acid sequence: CSAHSGTGGNEQYF.

The table lists this clonotype with a few counts. This beta chain was picked up by a library intended for alpha chains and is off target, so its count carries little meaning. The J gene is TRBJ2-3, the V gene TRBV20-1, with D possibly matching TRBD2 (5 bases). With 1 base removed from V and 0 bases from J, the gap between germline ends came to 14 bases. The CDR3 contains 16 residues. Germline-derived CDR1 and CDR2 are DFQATT and SNEGSKA (reference sequence). The CDR3, as DNA: TGCAGTGCTAGAGGTGGGAGCGGATCTAGCACAGATACGCAGTATTTT. Translation gives CSARGGSGSSTDTQYF.

To note about this clonotype: Because this beta chain is a stray read in a library intended to capture alpha chains, its abundance should not be given much weight. The chain carries TRBV11-2 and TRBJ2-1; D is perhaps TRBD2 (6 bases). The CDR3 length is 15 residues. The V end lost 4 bases, the J end lost 4 bases, and 14 bases lay between the germline ends. CDR1 and CDR2 from the germline V gene are SGHAT and FQNNGV. CDR3 sequence (DNA): TGTGCCAGCAGCTCCCTTAGCGGATATTACAATGAGCAGTTCTTC. It translates to CASSSLSGYYNEQFF.

This clonotype was counted a few times. Within a library made for alpha chains, this beta chain is off target, and its count is uninformative. The chain has TRBV7-6 and TRBJ2-1; D gene ambiguous. The V gene's germline CDR1 is SGHVS and CDR2 FNYEAQ. This CDR3 has 16 amino acids. V lost 0 bases, J lost 4 bases, and 13 bases lay in between. The CDR3 spells CASSLAPRGRYNEQFF. CDR3 coding DNA: TGTGCCAGCAGCTTAGCGCCGCGCGGCCGGTACAATGAGCAGTTCTTC.

Details on this clonotype: A library prepared for alpha chains yielded this beta chain as an off-target read; its size is of little meaning. This chain uses TRBV5-1 with TRBJ2-1; 9 positions match TRBD2. Looked up from germline, CDR1 is SGHRS and CDR2 is YFSETQ. This CDR3 contains 16 residues. The ends lost 4 bases at V and 6 bases at J; junction bases unmatched: 11. This CDR3 reads CASSLVNRLAANEQFF. DNA for the CDR3: TGCGCCAGCAGCCTCGTCAACCGACTAGCGGCCAATGAGCAGTTCTTC.

This clonotype was detected a few times. A library made for alpha chains picked up this beta chain off target, so its size means little. The genes are TRBV28 and TRBJ2-3; 7 bases align to TRBD1. The ends lost 8 bases at V and 8 bases at J; junction bases unmatched: 10. This CDR3 is built from 13 residues. From germline, CDR1 is MDHEN and CDR2 SYDVKM. In DNA, the CDR3 is TGTGCCAGCTTGGAAGGGGGCCGAGGTACGCAGTATTTT. Protein: CASLEGGRGTQYF.

This clonotype was detected only a few times. Within a library made for alpha chains, this beta chain is off target, and its count is uninformative. The rearrangement uses TRBV2 and TRBJ2-7; 10 nucleotides match TRBD1. Per the germline V gene, CDR1 is SNHLY and CDR2 is FYNNEI. Trimming removed 6 bases from V and 12 bases from J; junction bases left unmatched: 8. The CDR3 runs 12 residues. The CDR3 loop is CASRGDRGRRYF. CDR3 DNA sequence: TGTGCCAGCAGAGGGGACAGGGGTCGCAGGTACTTC.

Of note for this clonotype: With the library built for alpha chains, this beta chain is off target and its frequency is not meaningful. The rearrangement uses TRBV29-1 and TRBJ2-3, with D tentatively TRBD1 or TRBD2 (6 bases each). Between the trimmed V and J ends, which lost 3 bases and 7 bases, there was a span of 14 bases. The CDR3 is 13 residues long. Germline V gives CDR1 SQVTM, CDR2 ANQGSEA. The CDR3 DNA follows: TGCAGCGTTGACTGGGGGGCTCTGAATACGCAGTATTTT. Translated: CSVDWGALNTQYF.

This clonotype has just a few counts. This beta chain is an unintended read in a library built for alpha chains; its size means little. The chain uses TRBV14 and TRBJ2-7; no firm D call. Trimming removed 4 bases from V and 0 bases from J, with 10 bases in between. The CDR3 contains 14 residues. Germline-derived CDR1 and CDR2 are SGHDN and FVKESK. The CDR3 sequence: CASSPVRSSYEQYF. CDR3 DNA sequence: TGTGCCAGCAGCCCAGTTAGGAGCTCCTACGAGCAGTACTTC.

A note on this clonotype: This beta chain is a stray read from a library made for alpha chains; its abundance is not meaningful. The genes are TRBV9 and TRBJ2-2; D is unclear. CDR1 and CDR2 from the germline V gene are SGDLS and YYNGEE. Trimming left V 4 bases short and J 5 bases short, with 9 bases between. The CDR3 consists of 13 residues. CDR3 sequence (DNA): TGTGCCAGCAGCCCAACCGGGACCGGGGAGCTGTTTTTT. Residues: CASSPTGTGELFF.

Regarding this clonotype: This beta chain represents an off-target read in a library built for alpha chains; its size is of limited meaning. This sequence joins TRBV28 and TRBJ2-4; TRBD2 matches 9 bases. Trimming removed 6 bases from V and 9 bases from J; junction bases left unmatched: 9. Germline V CDR1 and CDR2: MDHEN, SYDVKM. This CDR3 is built from 14 residues. Here the CDR3 DNA reads TGTGCCAGCAGGATACAGCGGGAGGTGGGCATTCAGTACTTC. Encoded protein: CASRIQREVGIQYF. The variable domain in full, completed from reference TRBV28 and TRBJ2-4, reads DVKVTQSSRYLVKRTGEKVFLECVQDMDHENMFWYRQDPGLGLRLIYFSYDVKMKEKGDIPEGYSVSREKKERFSLILESASTNQTSMYLCASRIQREVGIQYFGAGTRLSVL.

By share, this clonotype counts as medium-sized. Because the library targeted alpha chains, this beta chain is an off-target read whose size means little. The V call is TRBV6-4, the J call TRBJ2-2; D gene unclear. CDR3 length equals 13 residues. The V end lost 6 bases, the J end lost 0 bases, and 5 bases lay between the germline ends. Germline-derived CDR1 and CDR2 are MRHNA and SNTAGT. CDR3 sequence: CASSHSNTGELFF. In nucleotides, the CDR3 is TGTGCCAGCAGCCACTCGAACACCGGGGAGCTGTTTTTT.